This record covers a single T cell receptor (beta chain). These data belong to a study of OX40 agonist ivuxolimab in advanced cancers. Using immunoSEQ multiplex PCR, the repertoire was profiled, and TCRdb retains in-frame clones only, with some absent. The data show roughly 100,000 clones, around 85% seen once. Looked up from germline, CDR1 is MNHNS and CDR2 is SASEGT. V was cut by 5 bases and J by 4 bases, with 14 bases left in between. This CDR3 comprises 14 residues. The sequence derives from an adult with an advanced solid tumor such as melanoma, head and neck, liver or kidney cancer. Sequencing was performed on CD4+ or CD8+ T cells sorted from blood, taken in a trial of the OX40 agonist ivuxolimab. This chain connects TRBV6-1 to TRBJ2-5; D is unclear. This CDR3 is CASSTRVAGETQYF. In DNA form, the CDR3 reads TGTGCCAGCAGTACCCGAGTAGCAGGAGAGACCCAGTACTTC.